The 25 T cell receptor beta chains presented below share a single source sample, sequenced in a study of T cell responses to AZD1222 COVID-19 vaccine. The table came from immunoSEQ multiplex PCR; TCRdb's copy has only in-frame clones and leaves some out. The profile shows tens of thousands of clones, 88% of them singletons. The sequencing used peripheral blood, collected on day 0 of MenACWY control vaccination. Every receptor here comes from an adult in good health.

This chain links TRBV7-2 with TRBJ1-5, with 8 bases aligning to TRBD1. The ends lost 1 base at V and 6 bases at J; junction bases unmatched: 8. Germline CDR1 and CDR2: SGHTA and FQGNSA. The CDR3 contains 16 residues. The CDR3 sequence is CASSLDGTGHVQPQHF. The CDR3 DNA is TGTGCCAGCAGCTTAGACGGGACAGGCCACGTTCAGCCCCAGCATTTT.

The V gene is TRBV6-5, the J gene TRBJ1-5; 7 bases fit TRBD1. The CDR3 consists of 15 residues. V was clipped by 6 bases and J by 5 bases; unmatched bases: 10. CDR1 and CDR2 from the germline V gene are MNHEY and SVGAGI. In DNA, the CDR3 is TGTGCCAGCAGGGCCCCCGGGGACAGCTATCAGCCCCAGCATTTT. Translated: CASRAPGDSYQPQHF.

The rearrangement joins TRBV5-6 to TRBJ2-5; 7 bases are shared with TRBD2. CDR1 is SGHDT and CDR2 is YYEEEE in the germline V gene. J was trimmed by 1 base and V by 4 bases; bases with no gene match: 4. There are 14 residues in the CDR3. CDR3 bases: TGTGCCAGCAGCCAGACTAGCTTCCAAGAGACCCAGTACTTC. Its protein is CASSQTSFQETQYF.

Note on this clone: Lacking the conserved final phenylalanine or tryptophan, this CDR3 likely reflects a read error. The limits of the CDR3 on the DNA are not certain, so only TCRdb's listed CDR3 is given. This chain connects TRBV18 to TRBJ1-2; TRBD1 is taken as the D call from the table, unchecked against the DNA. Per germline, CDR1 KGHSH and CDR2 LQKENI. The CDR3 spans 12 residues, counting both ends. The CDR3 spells CASSPHPGDRGY.

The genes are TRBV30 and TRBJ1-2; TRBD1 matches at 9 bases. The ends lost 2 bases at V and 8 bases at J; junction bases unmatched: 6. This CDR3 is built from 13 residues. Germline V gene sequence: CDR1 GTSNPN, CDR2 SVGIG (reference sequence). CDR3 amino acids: CAWSLGTGTGYTF. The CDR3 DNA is TGTGCCTGGAGTCTTGGGACAGGGACCGGCTACACCTTC.

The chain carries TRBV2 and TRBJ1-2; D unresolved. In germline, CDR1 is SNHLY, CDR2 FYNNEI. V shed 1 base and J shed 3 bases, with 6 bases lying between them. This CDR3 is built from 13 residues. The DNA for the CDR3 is TGTGCCAGCAGTGAAGAGGCTTACTATGGCTACACCTTC. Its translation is CASSEEAYYGYTF.

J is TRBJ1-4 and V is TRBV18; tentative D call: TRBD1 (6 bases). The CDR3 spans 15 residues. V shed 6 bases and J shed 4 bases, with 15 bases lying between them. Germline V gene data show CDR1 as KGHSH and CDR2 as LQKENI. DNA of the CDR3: TGTGCCAGCTCGGGGACACAGGTCCGTAATGAAAAACTGTTTTTT. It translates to CASSGTQVRNEKLFF.

CDR3 DNA sequence: TGTGCCAGTAGTATAGAGAGAGGCGGGGGGGTCACAGATACGCAGTATTTT. Its protein is CASSIERGGGVTDTQYF. This chain joins TRBV19 and TRBJ2-3; 9 bases match TRBD2. Per the germline V gene, CDR1 is LNHDA and CDR2 is SQIVND (reference sequence). V dropped 0 bases and J dropped 2; count of bases not matched to a gene: 6. This CDR3 region has 17 residues.

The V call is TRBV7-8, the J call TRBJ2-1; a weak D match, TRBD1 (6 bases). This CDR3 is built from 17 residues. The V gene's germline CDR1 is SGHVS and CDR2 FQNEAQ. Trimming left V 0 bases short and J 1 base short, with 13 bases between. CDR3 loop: CASSLAWGPVSYNEQFF. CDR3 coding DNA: TGTGCCAGCAGCTTAGCCTGGGGGCCTGTTTCCTACAATGAGCAGTTCTTC.

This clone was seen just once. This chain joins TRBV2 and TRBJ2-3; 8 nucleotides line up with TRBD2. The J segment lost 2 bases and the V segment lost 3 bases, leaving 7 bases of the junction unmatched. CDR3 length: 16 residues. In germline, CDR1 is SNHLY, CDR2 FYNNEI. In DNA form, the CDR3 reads TGTGCCAGCAGTGAGGCCTTAGCGGGGAACACAGATACGCAGTATTTT. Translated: CASSEALAGNTDTQYF. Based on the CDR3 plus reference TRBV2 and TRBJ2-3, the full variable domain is EPEVTQTPSHQVTQMGQEVILRCVPISNHLYFYWYRQILGQKVEFLVSFYNNEISEKSEIFDDQFSVERPDGSNFTLKIRSTKLEDSAMYFCASSEALAGNTDTQYFGPGTRLTVL.

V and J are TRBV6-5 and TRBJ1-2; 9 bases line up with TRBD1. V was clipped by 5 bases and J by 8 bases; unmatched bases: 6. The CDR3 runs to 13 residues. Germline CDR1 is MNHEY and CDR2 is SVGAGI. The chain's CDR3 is CASSTGTGRGYTF. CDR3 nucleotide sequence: TGTGCCAGCAGTACCGGGACAGGGCGAGGCTACACCTTC.

CDR3 nucleotides: TGTGCCAGCAGCTTAGGGGTCGCTGAAGCTTTCTTT. This translates into CASSLGVAEAFF. The chain couples TRBV7-9 to TRBJ1-1; D unresolved. V was shortened by 1 base and J by 6 bases, with 6 bases between the two germline ends. This CDR3 region has 12 residues. Germline loops: CDR1 SEHNR, CDR2 FQNEAQ (reference sequence).

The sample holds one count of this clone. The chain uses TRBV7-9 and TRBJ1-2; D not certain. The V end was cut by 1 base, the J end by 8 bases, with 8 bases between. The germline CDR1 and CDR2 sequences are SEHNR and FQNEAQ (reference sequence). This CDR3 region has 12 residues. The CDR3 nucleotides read TGTGCCAGCAGCTTAGGCCCGACCGGCTACACCTTC. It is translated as CASSLGPTGYTF.

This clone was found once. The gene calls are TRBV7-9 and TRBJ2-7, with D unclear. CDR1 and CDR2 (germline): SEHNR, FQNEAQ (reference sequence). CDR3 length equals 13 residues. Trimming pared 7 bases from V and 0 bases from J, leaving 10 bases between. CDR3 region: CASTRESSYEQYF. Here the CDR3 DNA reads TGTGCCAGCACGAGAGAGAGCTCCTACGAGCAGTACTTC.

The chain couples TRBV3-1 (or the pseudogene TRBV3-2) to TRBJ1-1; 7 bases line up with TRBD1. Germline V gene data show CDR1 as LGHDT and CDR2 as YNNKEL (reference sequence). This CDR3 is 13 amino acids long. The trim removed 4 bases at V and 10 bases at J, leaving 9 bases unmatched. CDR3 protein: CASSRQGAGGAFF. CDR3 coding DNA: TGTGCCAGCAGCCGACAGGGTGCGGGCGGAGCTTTCTTT.

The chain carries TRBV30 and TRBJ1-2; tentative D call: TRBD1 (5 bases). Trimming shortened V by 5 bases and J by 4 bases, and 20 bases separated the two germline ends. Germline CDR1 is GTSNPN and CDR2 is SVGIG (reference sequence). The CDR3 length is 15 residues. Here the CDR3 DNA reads TGTGCCTGGTTCAACCGGGACCACGGGTTCTATGGCTACACCTTC. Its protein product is CAWFNRDHGFYGYTF.

The CDR3 protein is CASSLQAGNTIYF. CDR3 sequence (DNA): TGTGCCAGCAGTCTCCAGGCTGGAAACACCATATATTTT. The genes are TRBV28 and TRBJ1-3; D is unresolved. The CDR3 totals 13 residues. Per germline, CDR1 MDHEN and CDR2 SYDVKM. V was trimmed by 5 bases and J by 2 bases, leaving 7 bases between them.

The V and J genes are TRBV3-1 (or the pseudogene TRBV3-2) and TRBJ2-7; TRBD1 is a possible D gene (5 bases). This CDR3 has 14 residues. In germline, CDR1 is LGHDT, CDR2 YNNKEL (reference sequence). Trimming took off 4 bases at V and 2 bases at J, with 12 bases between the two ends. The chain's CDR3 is CASSPAGPPYEQYF. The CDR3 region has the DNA TGTGCCAGCAGCCCAGCAGGGCCCCCCTACGAGCAGTACTTC.

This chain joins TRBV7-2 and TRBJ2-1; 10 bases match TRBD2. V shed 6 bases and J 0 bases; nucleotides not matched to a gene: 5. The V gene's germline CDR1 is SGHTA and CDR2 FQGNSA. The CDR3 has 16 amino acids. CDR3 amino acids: CASRSSGGSSYNEQFF. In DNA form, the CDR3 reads TGTGCCAGCAGATCTAGCGGGGGAAGCTCCTACAATGAGCAGTTCTTC.

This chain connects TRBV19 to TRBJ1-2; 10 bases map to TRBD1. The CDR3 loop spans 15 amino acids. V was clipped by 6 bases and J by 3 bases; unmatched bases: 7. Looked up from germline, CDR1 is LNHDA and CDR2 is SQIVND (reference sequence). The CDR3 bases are TGTGCCAGTAGCCCGGACAGGGGGATCGACTATGGCTACACCTTC. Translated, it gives CASSPDRGIDYGYTF.

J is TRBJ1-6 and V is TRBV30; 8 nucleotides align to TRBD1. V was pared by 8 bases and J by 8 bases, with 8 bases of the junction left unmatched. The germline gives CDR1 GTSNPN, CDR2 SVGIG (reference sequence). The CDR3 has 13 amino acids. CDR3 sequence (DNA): TGTGCCACTGACAGGGGAGGGGATTCACCCCTCCACTTT. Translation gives CATDRGGDSPLHF.

The CDR3, as DNA: TGTGCCAGCAGCTTAGCAGCCACGAACACCGGGGAGCTGTTTTTT. Translation gives CASSLAATNTGELFF. The rearrangement links TRBV11-3 to TRBJ2-2; D is undetermined. The CDR3 has 15 residues. Per the germline V gene, CDR1 is SGHNT and CDR2 is YENEEA. V was clipped by 1 base and J by 0 bases, with 6 bases between them.

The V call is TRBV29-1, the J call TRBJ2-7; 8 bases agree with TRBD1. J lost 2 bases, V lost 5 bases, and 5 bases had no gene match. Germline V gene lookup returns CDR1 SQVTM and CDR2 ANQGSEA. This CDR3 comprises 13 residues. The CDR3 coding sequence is TGCAGCGTTTTCGCAGGGGGCACCTACGAGCAGTACTTC. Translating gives CSVFAGGTYEQYF.

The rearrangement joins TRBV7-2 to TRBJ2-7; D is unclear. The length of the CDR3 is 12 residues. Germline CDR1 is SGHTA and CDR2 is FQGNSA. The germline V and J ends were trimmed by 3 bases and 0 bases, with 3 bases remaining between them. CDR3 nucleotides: TGTGCCAGCAGCTTTTTCTCCTACGAGCAGTACTTC. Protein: CASSFFSYEQYF.

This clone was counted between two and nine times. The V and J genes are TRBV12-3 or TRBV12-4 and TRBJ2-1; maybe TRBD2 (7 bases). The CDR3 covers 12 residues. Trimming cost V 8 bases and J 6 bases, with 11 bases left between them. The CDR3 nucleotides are TGTGCCAGCGGGGGGGCCGGCAATGAGCAGTTCTTC. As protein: CASGGAGNEQFF.